Following are 15 T cell receptor beta chains from one sample sequenced in a study of blood T cell repertoires in COVID-19. The table came from immunoSEQ multiplex PCR; TCRdb's copy has only in-frame clones and leaves some out. The repertoire includes about 140,000 clones, 60% to 85% of them detected once, and about 15% sits in the top ten. The sequenced sample was peripheral blood. These TCRs come from a man aged 45 to 65 with acute or convalescent COVID-19.

The rearrangement links TRBV4-1 to TRBJ2-3; 7 nucleotides line up with TRBD2. The CDR3 sequence is 16 residues long. V trimming: 4 bases; J trimming: 5 bases; junction bases outside the gene matches: 12. Germline CDR1 reads MGHRA; CDR2 reads YSYEKL. The CDR3 DNA sequence: TGCGCCAGCAGCCGGGAAAGGGGCGCGGGGGAAGATACGCAGTATTTT. Protein: CASSRERGAGEDTQYF.

The rearrangement joins TRBV9 to TRBJ2-1, with D possibly being TRBD1 (6 bases). This CDR3 contains 17 residues. Trimming removed 1 base at V and 2 bases at J, with 16 bases between. In germline, CDR1 is SGDLS, CDR2 YYNGEE. The CDR3 DNA is TGTGCCAGCAGCGTAACTCACTCAGGGGTCCCCTACAATGAGCAGTTCTTC. The encoded protein is CASSVTHSGVPYNEQFF.

V and J are TRBV5-1 and TRBJ1-6, with D maybe TRBD1 (6 bases). CDR1 is SGHRS, CDR2 YFSETQ, per germline. The CDR3 is 14 amino acids. V was trimmed by 2 bases and J by 8 bases, leaving 11 bases between them. Here the CDR3 reads CASSLQGDDSPLHF. The DNA for the CDR3 is TGCGCCAGCAGCTTACAGGGTGACGATTCACCCCTCCACTTT.

The V gene is TRBV11-3, the J gene TRBJ2-3, with 7 bases aligning to TRBD2. The CDR3 sequence is 13 residues long. Germline V lookup: CDR1 SGHNT, CDR2 YENEEA. The V segment lost 8 bases and the J segment 6 bases; nucleotides outside the gene matches: 8. The chain's CDR3 is CASGAAGSDTQYF. Written as DNA, the CDR3 is TGTGCCAGCGGTGCAGCGGGGTCGGATACGCAGTATTTT.

The chain combines TRBV10-3 with TRBJ1-3; no definite D call. The germline gives CDR1 ENHRY, CDR2 SYGVKD. This CDR3 has 15 residues. V gave up 2 bases and J gave up 2 bases, with 10 bases separating them. The CDR3 region has the DNA TGTGCCATCAGTGAGGAGGTTAAGACTGGAAACACCATATATTTT. Translating it yields CAISEEVKTGNTIYF.

V is TRBV10-3 and J is TRBJ2-1; perhaps TRBD2 as D (5 bases). Trimming took 6 bases from V and 7 from J, leaving 7 bases between them. CDR1 is ENHRY and CDR2 is SYGVKD in the germline V gene. This CDR3 comprises 11 residues. CDR3 loop: CAIRGENEQFF. CDR3 in DNA: TGTGCCATCAGGGGAGAAAATGAGCAGTTCTTC.

The rearrangement links TRBV6-6 to TRBJ1-1, with D possibly TRBD1 on 6 matching bases. Germline-derived CDR1 and CDR2 are MNHNY and SVGAGI (reference sequence). V shed 0 bases and J shed 1 base, with 6 bases lying between them. This CDR3 region has 14 residues. The CDR3 DNA reads TGTGCCAGCAGTTACTCGACAGGGAACACTGAAGCTTTCTTT. This sequence encodes CASSYSTGNTEAFF.

V and J are TRBV11-2 and TRBJ2-3; 9 positions match TRBD2. The CDR3 has 14 residues. CDR1 SGHAT and CDR2 FQNNGV come from the germline V gene. Trimming took 5 bases from V and 4 from J; bases not matched to a gene: 4. The chain's CDR3 is CASSPRTSADTQYF. The CDR3 coding sequence is TGTGCCAGCAGCCCCCGGACTAGCGCAGATACGCAGTATTTT.

The genes are TRBV9 and TRBJ1-4; 11 bases map to TRBD1. Unmatched junction bases numbered 2, after V lost 4 bases and J lost 6 bases. Germline V gene data show CDR1 as SGDLS and CDR2 as YYNGEE. There are 14 residues in the CDR3. The CDR3 reads CASSLGQGDEKLFF. CDR3 DNA: TGTGCCAGCAGCTTGGGACAGGGGGATGAAAAACTGTTTTTT.

The chain uses TRBV19 and TRBJ2-5, with TRBD2 matching 9 bases. Germline assignment: CDR1 LNHDA and CDR2 SQIVND (reference sequence). The CDR3 runs to 15 residues. V was clipped by 4 bases and J by 5 bases; unmatched bases: 8. The CDR3 spells CASSTRGGRWETQYF. CDR3 DNA: TGTGCCAGTAGTACGCGGGGGGGCCGATGGGAGACCCAGTACTTC. Filled out from reference TRBV19 and TRBJ2-5, the complete variable domain reads DGGITQSPKYLFRKEGQNVTLSCEQNLNHDAMYWYRQDPGQGLRLIYYSQIVNDFQKGDIAEGYSVSREKKESFPLTVTSAQKNPTAFYLCASSTRGGRWETQYFGPGTRLLVL.

A note on this clone: In the same sample, other DNA sequences code for this CDR3. The chain has TRBV2 and TRBJ1-6; D ambiguous. Trimming removed 0 bases from V and 5 bases from J, with 5 bases in between. The CDR3 length is 14 residues. The germline V gene has CDR1 SNHLY and CDR2 FYNNEI. The CDR3 coding sequence is TGTGCCAGCAGTGAAGCCAGGAATAATTCACCCCTCCACTTT. Its translation is CASSEARNNSPLHF.

This chain links TRBV5-6 with TRBJ1-3; unclear D gene. Trimming stripped 4 bases from V and 0 bases from J, with 11 bases between. Germline CDR1 and CDR2: SGHDT and YYEEEE. The CDR3 runs to 15 residues. The CDR3 nucleotides are TGTGCCAGCAGCGCCAACGACTACTCTGGAAACACCATATATTTT. Its protein is CASSANDYSGNTIYF.

This clone was seen ten or more times. The rearrangement links TRBV19 to TRBJ1-1; no reliable D call. The CDR3 is made up of 13 amino acids. Germline V lookup: CDR1 LNHDA, CDR2 SQIVND (reference sequence). V dropped 7 bases and J dropped 10 bases, with 19 bases sitting between them. CDR3 region: CASTKEVRARAFF. In DNA form, the CDR3 reads TGTGCCAGTACTAAAGAGGTGAGAGCCCGAGCTTTCTTT.

The chain joins TRBV30 to TRBJ2-2; 8 bases match TRBD1. The CDR3 sequence is 18 residues long. The V gene end was trimmed by 3 bases and the J gene end by 0 bases; junction bases not matched to a gene: 12. CDR1 and CDR2 from the germline V gene are GTSNPN and SVGIG (reference sequence). CDR3 in amino acids: CAWSANRGRAANTGELFF. CDR3 bases: TGTGCCTGGAGCGCCAACAGGGGGAGAGCCGCGAACACCGGGGAGCTGTTTTTT. Supplemented by reference TRBV30 and TRBJ2-2, the full variable domain reads SQTIHQWPATLVQPVGSPLSLECTVEGTSNPNLYWYRQAAGRGLQLLFYSVGIGQISSEVPQNLSASRPQDRQFILSSKKLLLSDSGFYLCAWSANRGRAANTGELFFGEGSRLTVL.

The gene calls are TRBV30 and TRBJ1-5, with 8 nucleotides matching TRBD1. CDR1 and CDR2 from the germline V gene are GTSNPN and SVGIG (reference sequence). The CDR3 length is 14 residues. V gave up 3 bases and J gave up 8 bases; unmatched junction bases: 9. CDR3 sequence: CAWSEDRASEPQHF. As DNA, the CDR3 is TGTGCCTGGAGCGAGGACAGGGCGTCGGAGCCCCAGCATTTT.